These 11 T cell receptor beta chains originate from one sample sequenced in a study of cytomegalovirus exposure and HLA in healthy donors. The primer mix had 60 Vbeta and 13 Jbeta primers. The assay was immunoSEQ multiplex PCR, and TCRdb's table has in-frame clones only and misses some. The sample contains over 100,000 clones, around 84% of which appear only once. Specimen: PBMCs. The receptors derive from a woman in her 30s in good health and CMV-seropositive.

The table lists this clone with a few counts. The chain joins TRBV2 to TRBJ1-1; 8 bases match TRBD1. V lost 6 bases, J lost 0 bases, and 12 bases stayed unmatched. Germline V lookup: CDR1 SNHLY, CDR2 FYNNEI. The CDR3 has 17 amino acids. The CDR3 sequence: CASRQGAEADMNTEAFF. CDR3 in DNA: TGTGCCAGCAGGCAGGGGGCTGAGGCGGATATGAACACTGAAGCTTTCTTT.

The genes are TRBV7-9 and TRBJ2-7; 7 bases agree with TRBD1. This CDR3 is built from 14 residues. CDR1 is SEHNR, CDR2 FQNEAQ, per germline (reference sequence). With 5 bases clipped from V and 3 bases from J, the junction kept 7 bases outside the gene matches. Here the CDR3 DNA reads TGTGCCAGCAGCCCCTCCGGGACAGACTACGAGCAGTACTTC. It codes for CASSPSGTDYEQYF.

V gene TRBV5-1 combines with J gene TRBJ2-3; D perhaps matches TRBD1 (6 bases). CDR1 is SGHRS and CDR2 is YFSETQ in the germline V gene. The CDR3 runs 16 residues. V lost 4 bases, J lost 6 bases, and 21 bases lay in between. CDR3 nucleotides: TGCGCCAGCAGCGCCACAGGGCCTCCCTATATGGATACGCAGTATTTT. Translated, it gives CASSATGPPYMDTQYF.

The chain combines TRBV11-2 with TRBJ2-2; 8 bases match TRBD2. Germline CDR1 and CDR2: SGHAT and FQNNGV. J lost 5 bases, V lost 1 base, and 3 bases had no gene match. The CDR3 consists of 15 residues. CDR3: CASSLAGGGTGELFF. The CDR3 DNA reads TGTGCCAGCAGCTTAGCGGGGGGGGGAACCGGGGAGCTGTTTTTT.

CDR3 amino acids: CASSLMGGAAYEQYF. CDR3 coding DNA: TGTGCCAGCAGCTTAATGGGCGGGGCGGCCTACGAGCAGTACTTC. This chain connects TRBV7-9 to TRBJ2-7; D possibly corresponds to TRBD2 (6 bases). This CDR3 spans 15 amino acids. The germline CDR1 and CDR2 sequences are SEHNR and FQNEAQ (reference sequence). Trimming cost V 2 bases and J 2 bases, with 13 bases left between them.

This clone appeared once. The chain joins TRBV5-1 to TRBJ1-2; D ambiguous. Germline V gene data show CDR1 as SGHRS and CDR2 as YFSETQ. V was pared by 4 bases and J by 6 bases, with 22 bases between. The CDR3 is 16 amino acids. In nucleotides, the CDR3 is TGCGCCAGCAGCCGTACCGGGGTCCCATTTGTTAATGGCTACACCTTC. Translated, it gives CASSRTGVPFVNGYTF.

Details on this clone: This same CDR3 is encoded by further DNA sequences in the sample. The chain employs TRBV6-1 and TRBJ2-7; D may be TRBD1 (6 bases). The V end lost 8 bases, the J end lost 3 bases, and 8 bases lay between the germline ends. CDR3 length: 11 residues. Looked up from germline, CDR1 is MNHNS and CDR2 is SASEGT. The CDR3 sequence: CASDRSYEQYF. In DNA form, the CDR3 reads TGTGCCAGCGACAGGAGCTACGAGCAGTACTTC.

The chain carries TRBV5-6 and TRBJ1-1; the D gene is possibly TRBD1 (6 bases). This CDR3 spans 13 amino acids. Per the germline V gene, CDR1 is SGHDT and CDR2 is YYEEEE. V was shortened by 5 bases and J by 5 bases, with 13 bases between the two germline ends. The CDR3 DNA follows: TGTGCCAGCAGAGGGGGATTGGTAACTGAAGCTTTCTTT. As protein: CASRGGLVTEAFF.

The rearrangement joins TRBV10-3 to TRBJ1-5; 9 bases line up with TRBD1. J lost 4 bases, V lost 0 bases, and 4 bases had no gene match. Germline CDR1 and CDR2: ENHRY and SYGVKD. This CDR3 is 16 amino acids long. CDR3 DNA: TGTGCCATCAGTGAGTCCGGGACAGGGTGGAATCAGCCCCAGCATTTT. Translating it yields CAISESGTGWNQPQHF.

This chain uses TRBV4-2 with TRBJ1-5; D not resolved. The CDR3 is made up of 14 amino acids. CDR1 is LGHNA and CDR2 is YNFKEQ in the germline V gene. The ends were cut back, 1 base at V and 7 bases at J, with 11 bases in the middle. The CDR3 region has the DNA TGTGCCAGCAGCCAAGGCCCCGGAGGCCAGCCCCAGCATTTT. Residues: CASSQGPGGQPQHF.

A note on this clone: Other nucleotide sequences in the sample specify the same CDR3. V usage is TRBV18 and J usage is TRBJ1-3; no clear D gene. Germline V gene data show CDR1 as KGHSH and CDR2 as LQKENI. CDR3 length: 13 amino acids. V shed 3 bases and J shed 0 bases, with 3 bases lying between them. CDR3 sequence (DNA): TGTGCCAGCTCACCCAACTCTGGAAACACCATATATTTT. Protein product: CASSPNSGNTIYF.